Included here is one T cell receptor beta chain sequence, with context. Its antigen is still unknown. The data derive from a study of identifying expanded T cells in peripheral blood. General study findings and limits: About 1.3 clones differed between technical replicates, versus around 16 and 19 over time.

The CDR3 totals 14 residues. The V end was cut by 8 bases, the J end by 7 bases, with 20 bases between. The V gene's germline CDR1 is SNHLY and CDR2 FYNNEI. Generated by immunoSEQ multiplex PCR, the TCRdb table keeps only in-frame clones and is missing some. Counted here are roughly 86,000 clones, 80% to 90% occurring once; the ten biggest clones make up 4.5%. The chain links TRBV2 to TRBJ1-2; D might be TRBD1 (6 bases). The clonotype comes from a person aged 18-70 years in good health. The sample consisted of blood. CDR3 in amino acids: CASGSRGSIGGYTF. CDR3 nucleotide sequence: TGTGCCAGCGGAAGCAGGGGTTCGATTGGTGGCTACACCTTC.